This entry describes one T cell receptor beta chain. Germline CDR1 and CDR2: MNHEY and SMNVEV (reference sequence). The trim removed 4 bases at V and 7 bases at J, leaving 12 bases unmatched. The CDR3 is made up of 16 amino acids. The data were taken from a study of PD-1 blockade in classical Hodgkin lymphoma. TCRdb's table, derived via immunoSEQ multiplex PCR, lists solely in-frame clones and lacks some. The table lists about 97,000 clones, roughly 88% of them singletons. Each and every patient relapsed after autologous stem cell transplantation, and patients got differing brentuximab vedotin exposure.

The rearrangement links TRBV27 to TRBJ2-1; TRBD2 matches 8 bases. This receptor was identified in a human donor with classical Hodgkin lymphoma. The material was peripheral blood mononuclear cells (PBMCs), obtained at baseline. The CDR3 DNA is TGTGCCAGCAGTTCCCCATCGAGCGGGAGAGGGAATGAGCAGTTCTTC. This gives the protein CASSSPSSGRGNEQFF.